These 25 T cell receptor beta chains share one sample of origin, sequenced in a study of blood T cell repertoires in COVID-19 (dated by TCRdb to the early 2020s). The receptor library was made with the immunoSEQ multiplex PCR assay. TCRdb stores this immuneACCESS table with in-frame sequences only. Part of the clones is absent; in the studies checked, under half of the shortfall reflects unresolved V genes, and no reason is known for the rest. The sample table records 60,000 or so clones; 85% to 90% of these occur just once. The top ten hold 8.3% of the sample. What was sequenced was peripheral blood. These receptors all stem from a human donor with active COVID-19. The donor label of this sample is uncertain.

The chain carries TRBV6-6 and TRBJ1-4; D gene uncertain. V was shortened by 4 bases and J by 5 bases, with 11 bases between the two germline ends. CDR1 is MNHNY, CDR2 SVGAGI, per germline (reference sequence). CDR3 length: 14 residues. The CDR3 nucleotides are TGTGCCAGCAGTTGGCGGGCTAAGAATGAAAAACTGTTTTTT. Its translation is CASSWRAKNEKLFF.

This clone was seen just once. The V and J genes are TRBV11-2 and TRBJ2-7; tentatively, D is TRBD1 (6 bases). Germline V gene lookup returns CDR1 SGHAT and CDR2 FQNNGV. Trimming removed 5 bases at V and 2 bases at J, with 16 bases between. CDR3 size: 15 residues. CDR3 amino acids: CASSPRIQGTYEQYF. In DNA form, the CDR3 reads TGTGCCAGCAGCCCCCGTATACAGGGAACCTACGAGCAGTACTTC.

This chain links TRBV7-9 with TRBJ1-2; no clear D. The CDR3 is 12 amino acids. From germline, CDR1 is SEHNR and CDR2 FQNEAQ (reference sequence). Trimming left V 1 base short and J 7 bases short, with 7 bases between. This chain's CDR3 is CASSLEVGGYTF. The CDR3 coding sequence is TGTGCCAGCAGCTTAGAAGTCGGTGGCTACACCTTC.

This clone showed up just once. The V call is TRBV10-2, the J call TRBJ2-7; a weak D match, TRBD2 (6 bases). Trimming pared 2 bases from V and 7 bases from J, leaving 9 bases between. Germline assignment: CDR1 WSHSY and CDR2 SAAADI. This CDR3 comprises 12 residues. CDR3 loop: CASSERRGEQYF. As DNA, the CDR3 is TGCGCCAGCAGTGAGAGACGGGGGGAGCAGTACTTC.

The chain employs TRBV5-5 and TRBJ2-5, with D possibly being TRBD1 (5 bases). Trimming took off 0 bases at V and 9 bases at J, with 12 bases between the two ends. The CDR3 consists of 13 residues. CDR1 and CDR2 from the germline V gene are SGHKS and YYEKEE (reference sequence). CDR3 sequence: CASSLEQPRAQYF. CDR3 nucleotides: TGTGCCAGCAGCTTGGAACAGCCCAGGGCCCAGTACTTC.

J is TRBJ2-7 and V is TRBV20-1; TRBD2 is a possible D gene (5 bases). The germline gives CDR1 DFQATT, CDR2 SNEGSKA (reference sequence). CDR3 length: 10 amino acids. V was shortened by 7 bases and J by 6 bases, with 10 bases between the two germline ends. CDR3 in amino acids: CSGSAGEQYF. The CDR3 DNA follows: TGCAGTGGATCCGCGGGCGAGCAGTACTTC.

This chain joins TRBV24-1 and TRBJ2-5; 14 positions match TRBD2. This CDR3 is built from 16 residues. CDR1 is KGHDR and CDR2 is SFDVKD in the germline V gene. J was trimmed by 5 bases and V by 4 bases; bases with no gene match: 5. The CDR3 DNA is TGTGCCACCAGTGAGGGGACTAGCGGGAGATGGGAGACCCAGTACTTC. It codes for CATSEGTSGRWETQYF.

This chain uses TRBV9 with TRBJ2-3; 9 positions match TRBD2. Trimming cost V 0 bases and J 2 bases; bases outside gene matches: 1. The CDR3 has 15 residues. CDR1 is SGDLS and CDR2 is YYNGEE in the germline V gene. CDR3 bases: TGTGCCAGCAGCGTAGGACTAGCGGCCACAGATACGCAGTATTTT. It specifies CASSVGLAATDTQYF.

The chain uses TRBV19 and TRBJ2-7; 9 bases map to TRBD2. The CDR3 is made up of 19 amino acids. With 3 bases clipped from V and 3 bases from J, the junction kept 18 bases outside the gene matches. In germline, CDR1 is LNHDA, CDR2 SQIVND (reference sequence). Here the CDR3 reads CASSMWAGGPDRSRYEQYF. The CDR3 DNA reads TGTGCCAGTAGTATGTGGGCGGGAGGGCCTGATAGATCCCGCTACGAGCAGTACTTC.

The CDR3 reads CASSGQGNTGELFF. The DNA of the CDR3 is TGTGCCAGCAGTGGACAGGGTAACACCGGGGAGCTGTTTTTT. The chain is built from TRBV2 and TRBJ2-2; 7 positions agree with TRBD1. Trimming took 4 bases from V and 2 from J; bases not matched to a gene: 1. This CDR3 comprises 14 residues. Looked up from germline, CDR1 is SNHLY and CDR2 is FYNNEI.

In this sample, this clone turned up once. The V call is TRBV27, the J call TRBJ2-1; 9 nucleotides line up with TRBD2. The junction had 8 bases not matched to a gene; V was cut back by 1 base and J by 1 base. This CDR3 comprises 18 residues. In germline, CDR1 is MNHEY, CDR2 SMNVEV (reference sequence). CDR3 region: CASSLYASGVPSYNEQFF. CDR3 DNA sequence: TGTGCCAGCAGTTTATACGCTAGCGGGGTCCCGTCCTACAATGAGCAGTTCTTC.

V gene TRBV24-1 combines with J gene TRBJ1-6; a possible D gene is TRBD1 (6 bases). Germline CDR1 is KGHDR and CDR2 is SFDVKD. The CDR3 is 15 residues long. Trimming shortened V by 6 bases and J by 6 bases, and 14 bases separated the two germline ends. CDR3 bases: TGTGCCACCAGTCCGAGGACAGTTGCTAATTCACCCCTCCACTTT. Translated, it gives CATSPRTVANSPLHF.

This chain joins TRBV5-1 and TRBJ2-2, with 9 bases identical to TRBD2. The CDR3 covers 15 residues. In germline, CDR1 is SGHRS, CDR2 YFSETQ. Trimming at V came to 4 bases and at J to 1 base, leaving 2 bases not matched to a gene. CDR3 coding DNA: TGCGCCAGCAGCATGACTAGCGGGAACACCGGGGAGCTGTTTTTT. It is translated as CASSMTSGNTGELFF.

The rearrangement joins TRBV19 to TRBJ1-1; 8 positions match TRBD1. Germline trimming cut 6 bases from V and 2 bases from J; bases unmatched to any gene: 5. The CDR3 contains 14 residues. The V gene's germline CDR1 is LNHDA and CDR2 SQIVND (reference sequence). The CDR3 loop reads CASSGQGVNTEAFF. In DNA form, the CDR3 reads TGTGCCAGTAGCGGACAGGGCGTTAACACTGAAGCTTTCTTT.

CDR3 region: CASSILGMGPNQPQHF. DNA for the CDR3: TGTGCCAGTAGTATTTTGGGGATGGGGCCCAATCAGCCCCAGCATTTT. The chain employs TRBV19 and TRBJ1-5, with a possible D match to TRBD1 (5 bases). V lost 3 bases and J 3 bases, leaving 15 bases between the germline ends. The CDR3 is 16 amino acids. Germline CDR1 LNHDA, CDR2 SQIVND (reference sequence).

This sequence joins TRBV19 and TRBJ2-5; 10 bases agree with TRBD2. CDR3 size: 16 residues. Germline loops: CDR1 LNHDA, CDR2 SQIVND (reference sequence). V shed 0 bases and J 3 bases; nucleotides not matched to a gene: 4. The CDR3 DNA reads TGTGCCAGTAGTATAGACCGTAGCGGGGGGAAAGAGACCCAGTACTTC. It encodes CASSIDRSGGKETQYF. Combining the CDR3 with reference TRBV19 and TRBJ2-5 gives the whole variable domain DGGITQSPKYLFRKEGQNVTLSCEQNLNHDAMYWYRQDPGQGLRLIYYSQIVNDFQKGDIAEGYSVSREKKESFPLTVTSAQKNPTAFYLCASSIDRSGGKETQYFGPGTRLLVL.

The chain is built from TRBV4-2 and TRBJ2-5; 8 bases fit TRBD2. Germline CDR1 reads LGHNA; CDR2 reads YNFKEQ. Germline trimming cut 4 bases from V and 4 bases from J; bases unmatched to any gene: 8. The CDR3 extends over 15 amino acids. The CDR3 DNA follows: TGTGCCAGCAGCCCCAAGAGCGGGGGAGGAGAGACCCAGTACTTC. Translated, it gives CASSPKSGGGETQYF.

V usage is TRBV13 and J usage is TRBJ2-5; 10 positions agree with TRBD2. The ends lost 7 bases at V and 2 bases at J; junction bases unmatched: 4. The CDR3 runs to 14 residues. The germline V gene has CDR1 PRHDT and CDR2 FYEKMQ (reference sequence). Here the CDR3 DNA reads TGTGCCAGCACCGATAGCGGGAGGCAAGAGACCCAGTACTTC. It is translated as CASTDSGRQETQYF.

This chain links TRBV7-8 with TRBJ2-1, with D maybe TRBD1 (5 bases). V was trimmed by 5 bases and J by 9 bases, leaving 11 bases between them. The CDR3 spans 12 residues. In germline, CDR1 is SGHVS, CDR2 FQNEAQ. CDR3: CASSPERGEQFF. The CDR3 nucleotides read TGTGCCAGCAGCCCCGAAAGGGGTGAGCAGTTCTTC.

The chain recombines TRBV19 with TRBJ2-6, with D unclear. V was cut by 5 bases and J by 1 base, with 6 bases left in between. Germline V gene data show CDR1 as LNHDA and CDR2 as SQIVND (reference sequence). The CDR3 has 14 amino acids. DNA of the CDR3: TGTGCCAGTAGTGCAGGTTCTGGGGCCAACGTCCTGACTTTC. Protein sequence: CASSAGSGANVLTF.

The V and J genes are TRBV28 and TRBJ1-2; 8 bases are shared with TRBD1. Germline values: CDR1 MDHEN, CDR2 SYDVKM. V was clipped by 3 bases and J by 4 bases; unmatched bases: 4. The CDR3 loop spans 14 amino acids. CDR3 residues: CASSFGTGLYGYTF. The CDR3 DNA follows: TGTGCCAGCAGTTTTGGGACAGGCCTCTATGGCTACACCTTC.

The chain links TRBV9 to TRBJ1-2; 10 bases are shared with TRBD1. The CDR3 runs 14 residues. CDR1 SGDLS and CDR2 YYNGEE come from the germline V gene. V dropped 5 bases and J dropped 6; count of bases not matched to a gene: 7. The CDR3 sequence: CASRDRDRGNGYTF. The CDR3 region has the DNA TGTGCCAGCAGGGACCGGGACAGGGGAAATGGCTACACCTTC.

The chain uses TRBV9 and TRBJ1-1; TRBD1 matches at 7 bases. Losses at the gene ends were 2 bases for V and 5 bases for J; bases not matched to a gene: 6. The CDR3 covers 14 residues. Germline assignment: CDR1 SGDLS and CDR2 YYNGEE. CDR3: CASSVRQGETEAFF. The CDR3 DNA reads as TGTGCCAGCAGCGTCCGACAGGGAGAGACTGAAGCTTTCTTT.

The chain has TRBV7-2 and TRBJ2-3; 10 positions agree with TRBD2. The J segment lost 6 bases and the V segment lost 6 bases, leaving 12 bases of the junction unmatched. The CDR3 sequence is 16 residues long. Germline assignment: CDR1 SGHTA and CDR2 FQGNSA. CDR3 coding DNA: TGTGCCAGCAGGCCAGCGGGGGGGCCGATATCCGATACGCAGTATTTT. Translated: CASRPAGGPISDTQYF.

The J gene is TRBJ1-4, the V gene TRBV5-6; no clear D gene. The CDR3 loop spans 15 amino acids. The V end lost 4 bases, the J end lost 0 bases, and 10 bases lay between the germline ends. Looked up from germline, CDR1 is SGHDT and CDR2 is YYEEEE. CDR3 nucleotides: TGTGCCAGCAGCCGGGAGACCTCAACTAATGAAAAACTGTTTTTT. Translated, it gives CASSRETSTNEKLFF.